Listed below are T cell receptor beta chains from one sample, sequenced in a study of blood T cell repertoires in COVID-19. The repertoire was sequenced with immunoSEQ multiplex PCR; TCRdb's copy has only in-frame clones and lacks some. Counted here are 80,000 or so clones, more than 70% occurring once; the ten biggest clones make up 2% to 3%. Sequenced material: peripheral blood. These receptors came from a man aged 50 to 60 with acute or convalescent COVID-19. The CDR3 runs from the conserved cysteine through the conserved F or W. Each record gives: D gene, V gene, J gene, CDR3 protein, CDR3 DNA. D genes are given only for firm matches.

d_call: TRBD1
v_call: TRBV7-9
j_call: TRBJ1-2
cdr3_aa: CASSHPQTGRGQGGYTF
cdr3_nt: TGTGCCAGCAGCCACCCCCAGACAGGGAGGGGACAGGGAGGCTACACCTTC

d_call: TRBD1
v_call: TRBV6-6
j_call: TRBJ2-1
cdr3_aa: CASSGSRTGQGNEQFF
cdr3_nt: TGTGCCAGCAGCGGAAGTAGGACAGGGCAGGGGAATGAGCAGTTCTTC

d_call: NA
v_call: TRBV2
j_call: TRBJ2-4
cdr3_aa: CASSGRGRAKNIQYF
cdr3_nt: TGTGCCAGCAGTGGTCGGGGGAGAGCCAAAAACATTCAGTACTTC

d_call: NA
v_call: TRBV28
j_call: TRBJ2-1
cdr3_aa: CASSFVEQFF
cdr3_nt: TGTGCCAGCAGTTTCGTTGAGCAGTTCTTC

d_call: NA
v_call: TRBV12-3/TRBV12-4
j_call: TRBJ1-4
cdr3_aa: CASSLMEAEKLFF
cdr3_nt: TGTGCCAGCAGTTTAATGGAGGCTGAAAAACTGTTTTTT

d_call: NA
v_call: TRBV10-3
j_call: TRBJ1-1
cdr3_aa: CAISESGGSSTEAFF
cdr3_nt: TGTGCCATCAGTGAGTCGGGGGGGTCGAGTACTGAAGCTTTCTTT

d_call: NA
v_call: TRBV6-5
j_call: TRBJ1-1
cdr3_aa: CASSSYPREGYTEAFF
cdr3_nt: TGTGCCAGCAGTTCATACCCCAGGGAGGGATACACTGAAGCTTTCTTT

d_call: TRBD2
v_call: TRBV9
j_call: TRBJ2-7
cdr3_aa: CASSVGSSGRAEQYF
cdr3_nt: TGTGCCAGCAGCGTAGGATCTAGCGGGAGGGCTGAGCAGTACTTC

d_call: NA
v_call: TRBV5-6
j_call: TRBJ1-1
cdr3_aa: CASSLVPAGGGTEAFF
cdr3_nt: TGTGCCAGCAGCTTGGTACCGGCGGGGGGCGGGACTGAAGCTTTCTTT

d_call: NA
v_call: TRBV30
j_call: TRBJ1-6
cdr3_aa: CAWSVNPGDSPLHF
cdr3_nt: TGTGCCTGGAGTGTAAACCCAGGGGATTCACCCCTCCACTTT

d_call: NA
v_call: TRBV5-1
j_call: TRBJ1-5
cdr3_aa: CASSLGPGDNQPQHF
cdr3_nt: TGCGCCAGCAGCTTGGGACCCGGGGACAATCAGCCCCAGCATTTT

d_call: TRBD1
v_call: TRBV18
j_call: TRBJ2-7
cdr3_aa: CASSPQGQGIGEQYF
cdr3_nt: TGTGCCAGCTCACCACAGGGACAGGGGATTGGCGAGCAGTACTTC

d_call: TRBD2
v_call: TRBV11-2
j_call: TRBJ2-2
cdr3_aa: CASSSWTSGENTGELFF
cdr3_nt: TGTGCCAGCAGCTCCTGGACTAGCGGGGAGAACACCGGGGAGCTGTTTTTT

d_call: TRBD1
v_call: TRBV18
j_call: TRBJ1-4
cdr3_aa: CASSQGQGATNEKLFF
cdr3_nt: TGTGCCAGCTCCCAGGGACAGGGTGCAACTAATGAAAAACTGTTTTTT

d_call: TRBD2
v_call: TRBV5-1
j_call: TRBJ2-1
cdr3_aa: CASRPPSGSLNEQFF
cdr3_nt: TGCGCCAGCAGACCGCCTAGCGGGAGTCTGAATGAGCAGTTCTTC

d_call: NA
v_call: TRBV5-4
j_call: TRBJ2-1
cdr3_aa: CASSLGTNEQFF
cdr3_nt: TGTGCCAGCAGCTTAGGGACTAATGAGCAGTTCTTC

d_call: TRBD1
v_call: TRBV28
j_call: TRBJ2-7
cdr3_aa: CASRWGQGLREQYF
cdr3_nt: TGTGCCAGCAGGTGGGGACAGGGGCTACGCGAGCAGTACTTC

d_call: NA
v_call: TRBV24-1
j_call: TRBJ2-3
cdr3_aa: CATTSGRGSTDTQYF
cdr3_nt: TGTGCCACCACCAGCGGGCGGGGTAGCACAGATACGCAGTATTTT

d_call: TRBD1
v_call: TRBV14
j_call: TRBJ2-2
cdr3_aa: CASSYRQGVKHGELFF
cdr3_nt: TGTGCCAGCAGCTATCGACAGGGCGTCAAGCACGGGGAGCTGTTTTTT

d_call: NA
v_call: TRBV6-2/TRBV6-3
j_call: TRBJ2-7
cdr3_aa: CASSPSGPGMHEQYF
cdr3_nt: TGTGCCAGCAGCCCAAGCGGACCTGGCATGCACGAGCAGTACTTC

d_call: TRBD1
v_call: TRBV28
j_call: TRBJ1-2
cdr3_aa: CASSGQGVFGYTF
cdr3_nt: TGTGCCAGCAGTGGACAGGGGGTCTTTGGCTACACCTTC

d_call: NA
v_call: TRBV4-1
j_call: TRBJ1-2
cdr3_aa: CASSQVEGDRYTF
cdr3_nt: TGCGCCAGCAGCCAAGTAGAAGGAGATCGCTACACCTTC